Sequencing of this T cell receptor beta chain was carried out in a study of blood T cells in healthy people across ages. Study findings and constraints: Those diversity estimates obtained from one million T cells were thought to be underestimates. Per-million-T-cell TCR beta diversity fell roughly linearly with age.

As concerns this clonotype: Its specificity is unknown.

Trimming removed 3 bases from V and 2 bases from J, with 8 bases in between. This CDR3 region has 12 residues. The germline CDR1 and CDR2 sequences are DFQATT and SNEGSKA (reference sequence). Next came a second PCR, run for about 7 to 12 cycles, which used a sample-barcoded 5' primer along with a J-beta primer mix. Each CDR3 protein gets one entry after TCRdb re-called the 5' RACE reads with MiXCR. The profile shows hundreds of thousands of distinct CDR3 sequences, roughly a quarter of them singletons. The sample also formed part of further work on T cells of mothers and their children. As that study records: Roughly 2.7 million TCR beta reads per child versus over 9 million per mother. Overlap ran slightly, non-significantly higher for related than unrelated mother-child pairs.

Input material: blood. The chain uses TRBV20-1 and TRBJ2-7; no clear D gene. This receptor was obtained from a boy between 2 and 10 years old in good health. CDR3 in DNA: TGCAGTGCTAGTGAGGAAACCTACGAGCAGTACTTC. The encoded protein is CSASEETYEQYF.